These 19 T cell receptor beta chains came from one sample sequenced in a study of CD8 T cells in ankylosing spondylitis. Each CDR3 protein gets one entry after TCRdb re-called the 5' RACE reads with MiXCR. The sample holds around 450,000 distinct CDR3 sequences, 25% to 30% seen once. For these TCRs, the target antigens are not known. Study-wide results and caveats: Typical of ankylosing spondylitis blood, it appeared, was a TCR beta motif of eight highly homologous variants.

Sequences were obtained from blood, either unsorted or a sorted T cell fraction (not recorded which). The receptors come from a male donor with ankylosing spondylitis.

The sample holds a few counts of this clonotype. The V call is TRBV24-1, the J call TRBJ2-1; maybe TRBD2 (5 bases). The CDR3 covers 16 residues. Germline V gene sequence: CDR1 KGHDR, CDR2 SFDVKD. V was shortened by 4 bases and J by 0 bases, with 12 bases between the two germline ends. The CDR3 loop is CATSDISGGSYNEQFF. CDR3 in DNA: TGTGCCACCAGTGACATCAGCGGAGGCTCCTACAATGAGCAGTTCTTC.

This clonotype was counted a few times. The rearrangement uses TRBV7-2 and TRBJ2-7; D unclear. The length of the CDR3 is 14 residues. CDR1 and CDR2 (germline): SGHTA, FQGNSA. The V end was cut by 2 bases, the J end by 1 base, with 9 bases between. CDR3 amino acids: CASSLQLLSYEQYF. The CDR3 nucleotides are TGTGCCAGCAGCTTACAACTCCTATCCTACGAGCAGTACTTC.

The chain is built from TRBV7-6 and TRBJ2-3; 12 bases map to TRBD1. Germline CDR1 is SGHVS and CDR2 is FNYEAQ. The CDR3 runs to 16 residues. Trimming cost V 2 bases and J 4 bases; bases outside gene matches: 4. This CDR3 is CASSLRDRGLADTQYF. As DNA, the CDR3 is TGTGCCAGCAGCTTAAGGGACAGGGGGCTGGCAGATACGCAGTATTTT.

This sequence joins TRBV7-2 and TRBJ2-1; TRBD2 agrees at 12 bases. The CDR3 runs 18 residues. Unmatched junction bases numbered 9, after V lost 0 bases and J lost 6 bases. CDR1 and CDR2 (germline): SGHTA, FQGNSA. The CDR3 reads CASSLAVELAGGGNEQFF. The DNA for the CDR3 is TGTGCCAGCAGCTTAGCCGTGGAACTAGCGGGAGGCGGCAATGAGCAGTTCTTC.

This clonotype was detected a few times. The chain carries TRBV20-1 and TRBJ2-2; TRBD2 aligns across 14 bases. The CDR3 consists of 18 residues. CDR1 is DFQATT and CDR2 is SNEGSKA in the germline V gene (reference sequence). After removal of 5 bases from V and 3 bases from J, the junction contained 11 bases not matched to a gene. The CDR3 region has the DNA TGCAGTGCTGGCCGGGGACTAGCGGGAGTTATGGACACCGGGGAGCTGTTTTTT. This encodes CSAGRGLAGVMDTGELFF.

There are a few counts of this clonotype. The chain employs TRBV20-1 and TRBJ1-5; no firm D call. Germline-derived CDR1 and CDR2 are DFQATT and SNEGSKA (reference sequence). The V end was cut by 2 bases, the J end by 0 bases, with 5 bases between. The CDR3 covers 13 residues. CDR3 sequence: CSARKGSNQPQHF. The CDR3 DNA is TGCAGTGCTAGAAAGGGTAGCAATCAGCCCCAGCATTTT.

This rearrangement joins TRBV7-9 to TRBJ1-1, with TRBD1 identical over 9 bases. J gave up 4 bases and V 5 bases, and 8 bases lay outside the gene matches. The length of the CDR3 is 15 residues. Germline CDR1 and CDR2: SEHNR and FQNEAQ (reference sequence). The CDR3 here is CASSQQGAGSTEAFF. The CDR3 coding sequence is TGTGCCAGCAGCCAACAGGGGGCGGGGAGCACTGAAGCTTTCTTT.

There are a few counts of this clonotype. The J gene is TRBJ1-4, the V gene TRBV3-1, with a tentative D call TRBD1 (5 bases). The germline gives CDR1 LGHDT, CDR2 YNNKEL (reference sequence). The CDR3 is 14 amino acids. The V end lost 1 base, the J end lost 5 bases, and 8 bases lay between the germline ends. The CDR3, as DNA: TGTGCCAGCAGCCAAGCTTGGGACAATGAAAAACTGTTTTTT. It yields the protein CASSQAWDNEKLFF.

This clonotype was detected a few times. The V call is TRBV3-1, the J call TRBJ2-1; 11 positions agree with TRBD2. Germline V gene lookup returns CDR1 LGHDT and CDR2 YNNKEL (reference sequence). The V segment lost 2 bases and the J segment 9 bases; nucleotides outside the gene matches: 3. The CDR3 loop spans 14 amino acids. The CDR3 loop reads CASSQMTSGVEQFF. The CDR3 nucleotides are TGTGCCAGCAGCCAAATGACTAGCGGGGTTGAGCAGTTCTTC.

This clonotype was observed a few times. The V gene is TRBV5-6, the J gene TRBJ2-7; 12 bases map to TRBD2. V shed 4 bases and J 2 bases; nucleotides not matched to a gene: 4. Germline CDR1 SGHDT, CDR2 YYEEEE. This CDR3 region has 15 residues. CDR3 in DNA: TGTGCCAGCAGCCCTAGCGGGAGGGCTACCTACGAGCAGTACTTC. Its protein product is CASSPSGRATYEQYF.

The chain carries TRBV20-1 and TRBJ2-1, with 8 bases identical to TRBD1. The ends lost 3 bases at V and 6 bases at J; junction bases unmatched: 7. The CDR3 runs to 14 residues. The germline gives CDR1 DFQATT, CDR2 SNEGSKA (reference sequence). Here the CDR3 reads CSARDRDNINEQFF. The DNA for the CDR3 is TGCAGTGCTAGGGACAGGGATAATATCAATGAGCAGTTCTTC.

This clonotype appeared many times. The rearrangement links TRBV5-1 to TRBJ1-2; the D gene is possibly TRBD1 (5 bases). This CDR3 is built from 14 residues. V was pared by 3 bases and J by 6 bases, with 15 bases between. Germline CDR1 SGHRS, CDR2 YFSETQ. Written as DNA, the CDR3 is TGCGCCAGCAGCTACCGGGGCCAGGGCGATGGCTACACCTTC. It specifies CASSYRGQGDGYTF. The full variable domain, in which reference TRBV5-1 and TRBJ1-2 provide the parts outside the CDR3, is KAGVTQTPRYLIKTRGQQVTLSCSPISGHRSVSWYQQTPGQGLQFLFEYFSETQRNKGNFPGRFSGRQFSNSRSEMNVSTLELGDSALYLCASSYRGQGDGYTFGSGTRLTVV.

The chain is built from TRBV5-1 and TRBJ2-1, with 9 bases matching TRBD2. V shed 7 bases, J shed 5 bases, and the junction held 7 bases outside the gene matches. CDR1 and CDR2 from the germline V gene are SGHRS and YFSETQ. The CDR3 runs to 14 residues. CDR3 DNA: TGCGCCAGCTCCATAGCGGGAGCGAACAATGAGCAGTTCTTC. Encoded protein: CASSIAGANNEQFF.

The chain joins TRBV6-5 to TRBJ2-1; D gene uncertain. The CDR3 contains 15 residues. Germline CDR1 MNHEY, CDR2 SVGAGI. The V gene lost 4 bases and the J gene lost 3 bases, with 13 bases spanning the gap. The CDR3, as DNA: TGTGCCAGCAGTTCGGTCAGCCCGTTCTACAATGAGCAGTTCTTC. Protein sequence: CASSSVSPFYNEQFF.

This clonotype showed up just a few times. The chain employs TRBV20-1 and TRBJ1-1; 7 bases map to TRBD1. CDR1 is DFQATT and CDR2 is SNEGSKA in the germline V gene (reference sequence). The J segment lost 4 bases and the V segment lost 5 bases, leaving 7 bases of the junction unmatched. The CDR3 runs to 13 residues. The CDR3 nucleotides read TGCAGTGCTCTTAGACAGGGCGGCACTGAAGCTTTCTTT. Translation gives CSALRQGGTEAFF.

In DNA, the CDR3 is TGCGCCAGCAGCTATGACAGGGGGAGAGACACCATATATTTT. Translation: CASSYDRGRDTIYF. This rearrangement joins TRBV5-1 to TRBJ1-3, with TRBD1 identical over 9 bases. The CDR3 spans 14 residues. With V trimmed by 3 bases and J by 8 bases, 6 bases remained unmatched. Germline V lookup: CDR1 SGHRS, CDR2 YFSETQ.

This clonotype was seen a few times. The chain links TRBV7-2 to TRBJ1-6, with D tentatively TRBD1 (6 bases). The germline gives CDR1 SGHTA, CDR2 FQGNSA. Trimming took off 6 bases at V and 0 bases at J, with 12 bases between the two ends. The CDR3 length is 16 residues. The CDR3 DNA reads TGTGCCAGCAGAGGGGGGAGGAGCTCCTATAATTCACCCCTCCACTTT. Its translation: CASRGGRSSYNSPLHF.

J is TRBJ2-1 and V is TRBV20-1; no firm D call. Germline CDR1 and CDR2: DFQATT and SNEGSKA (reference sequence). Trimming took 5 bases from V and 6 from J, leaving 14 bases between them. The CDR3 is made up of 13 amino acids. The DNA of the CDR3 is TGCAGTGCTCCGATTCAGGTTACCAATGAGCAGTTCTTC. This encodes CSAPIQVTNEQFF.

The rearrangement links TRBV30 to TRBJ1-4; D uncertain. The CDR3 runs 14 residues. V was clipped by 1 base and J by 2 bases, with 8 bases between them. Germline V gene sequence: CDR1 GTSNPN, CDR2 SVGIG (reference sequence). The CDR3 loop is CAWSGLRTNEKLFF. The CDR3, as DNA: TGTGCCTGGAGTGGCCTTAGGACTAATGAAAAACTGTTTTTT.